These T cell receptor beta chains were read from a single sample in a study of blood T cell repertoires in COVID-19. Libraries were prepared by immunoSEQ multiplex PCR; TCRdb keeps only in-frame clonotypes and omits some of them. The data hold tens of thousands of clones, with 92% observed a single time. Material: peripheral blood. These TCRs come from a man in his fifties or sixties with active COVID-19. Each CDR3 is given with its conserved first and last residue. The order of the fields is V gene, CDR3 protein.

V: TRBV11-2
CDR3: CASSPRPRGRGTNEKLFF

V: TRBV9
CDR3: CASSVAPDRPGYF

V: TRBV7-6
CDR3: CASSSPPAGDNEQFF

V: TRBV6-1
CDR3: CASSESRDRFTEAFF

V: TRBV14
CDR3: CASSQRPGQGTFHRFTGELFF

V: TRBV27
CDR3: CASSFQGINTGELFF

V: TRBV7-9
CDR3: CASSQTSGRNTGELFF

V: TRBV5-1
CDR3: CASSPQGPNLDTQYF

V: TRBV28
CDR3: CASSPLGLAGGTVSYEQYF

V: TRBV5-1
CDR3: CASSLQSTSEPYEQYF

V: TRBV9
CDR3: CASSVQGASTDTQYF

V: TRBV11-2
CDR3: CASSSRDGNTEAFF

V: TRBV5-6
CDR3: CASSQLEAGGYTF

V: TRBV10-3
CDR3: CAITGVEGSEAFF

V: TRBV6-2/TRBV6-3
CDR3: CASSQTGEEFF

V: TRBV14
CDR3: CASSHKGPGQGKSPLHF

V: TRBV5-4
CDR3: CASSADLTRLETQYF

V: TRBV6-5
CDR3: CASTKGNTQYF

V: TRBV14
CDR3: CASSQDGYGYTF